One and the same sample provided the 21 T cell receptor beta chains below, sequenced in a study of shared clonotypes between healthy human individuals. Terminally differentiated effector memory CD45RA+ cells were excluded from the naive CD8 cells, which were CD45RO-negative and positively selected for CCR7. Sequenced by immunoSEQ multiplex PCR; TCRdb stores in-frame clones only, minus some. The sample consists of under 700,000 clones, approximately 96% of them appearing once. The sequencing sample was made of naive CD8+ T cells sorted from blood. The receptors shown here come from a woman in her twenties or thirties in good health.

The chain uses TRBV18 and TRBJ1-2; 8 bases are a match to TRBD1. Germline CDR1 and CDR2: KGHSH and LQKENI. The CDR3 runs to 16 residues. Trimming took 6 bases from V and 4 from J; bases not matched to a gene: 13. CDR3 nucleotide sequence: TGTGCCAGCTCTCCTACCTCGGACAGGGTGTCCTATGGCTACACCTTC. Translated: CASSPTSDRVSYGYTF.

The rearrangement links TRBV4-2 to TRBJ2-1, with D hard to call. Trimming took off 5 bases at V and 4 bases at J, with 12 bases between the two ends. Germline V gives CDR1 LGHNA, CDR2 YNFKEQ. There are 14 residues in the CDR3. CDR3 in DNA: TGTGCCAGCAGCTTGGATGGGTTGTACAATGAGCAGTTCTTC. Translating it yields CASSLDGLYNEQFF.

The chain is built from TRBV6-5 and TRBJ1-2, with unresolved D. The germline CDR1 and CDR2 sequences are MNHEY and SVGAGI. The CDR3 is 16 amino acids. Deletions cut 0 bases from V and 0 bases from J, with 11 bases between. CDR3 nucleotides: TGTGCCAGCAGTTACTCAAACCAGATAGCTAACTATGGCTACACCTTC. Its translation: CASSYSNQIANYGYTF.

CDR3 bases: TGTGCCAGCAGCCCCTACGCCAACGGGGAGCTGTTTTTT. It encodes CASSPYANGELFF. The V call is TRBV11-2, the J call TRBJ2-2; D is undetermined. This CDR3 is built from 13 residues. The germline gives CDR1 SGHAT, CDR2 FQNNGV. V lost 5 bases and J 7 bases, leaving 11 bases between the germline ends.

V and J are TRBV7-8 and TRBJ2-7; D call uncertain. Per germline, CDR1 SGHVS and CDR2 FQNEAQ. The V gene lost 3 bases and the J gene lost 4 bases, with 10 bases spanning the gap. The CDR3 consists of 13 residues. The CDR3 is CASSFPISYEQYF. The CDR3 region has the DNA TGTGCCAGCAGCTTCCCGATATCATACGAGCAGTACTTC.

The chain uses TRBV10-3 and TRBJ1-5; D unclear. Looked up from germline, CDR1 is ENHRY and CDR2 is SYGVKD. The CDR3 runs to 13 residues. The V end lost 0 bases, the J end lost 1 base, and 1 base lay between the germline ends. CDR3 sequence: CAISESSNQPQHF. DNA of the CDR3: TGTGCCATCAGTGAGTCAAGCAATCAGCCCCAGCATTTT.

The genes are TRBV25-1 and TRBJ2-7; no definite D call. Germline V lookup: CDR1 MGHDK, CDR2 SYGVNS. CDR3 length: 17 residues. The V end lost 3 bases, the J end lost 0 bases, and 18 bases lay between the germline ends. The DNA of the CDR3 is TGTGCCAGCAGTGATTTCCAGGACCCTAACGGCTCCTACGAGCAGTACTTC. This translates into CASSDFQDPNGSYEQYF.

CDR3 nucleotides: TGTGCCAGCAGCCAGACCCAAGGTAGCGGGAGGGGGTACGAGCAGTACTTC. Amino acid sequence: CASSQTQGSGRGYEQYF. This rearrangement joins TRBV4-2 to TRBJ2-7; 11 bases map to TRBD2. Germline CDR1 and CDR2: LGHNA and YNFKEQ. The CDR3 length is 17 residues. With V trimmed by 3 bases and J by 4 bases, 11 bases remained unmatched.

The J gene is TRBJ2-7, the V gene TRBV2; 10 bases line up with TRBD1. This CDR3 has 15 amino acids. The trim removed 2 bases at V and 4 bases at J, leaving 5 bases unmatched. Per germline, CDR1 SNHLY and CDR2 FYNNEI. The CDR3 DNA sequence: TGTGCCAGCAGTGAATCGGGACAGGGGAATTACGAGCAGTACTTC. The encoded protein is CASSESGQGNYEQYF.

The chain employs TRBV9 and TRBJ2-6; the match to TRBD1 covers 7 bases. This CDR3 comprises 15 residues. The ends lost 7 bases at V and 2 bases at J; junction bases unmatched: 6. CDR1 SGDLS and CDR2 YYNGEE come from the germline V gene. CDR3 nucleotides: TGTGCCAGCGAGGGACAGACACCTGGGGCCAACGTCCTGACTTTC. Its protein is CASEGQTPGANVLTF.

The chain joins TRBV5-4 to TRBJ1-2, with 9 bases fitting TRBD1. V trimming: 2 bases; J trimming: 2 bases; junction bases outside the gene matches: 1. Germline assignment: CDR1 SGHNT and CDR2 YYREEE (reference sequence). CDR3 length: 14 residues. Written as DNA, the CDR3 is TGTGCCAGCAGCTTCGGGACAGGGAACTATGGCTACACCTTC. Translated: CASSFGTGNYGYTF.

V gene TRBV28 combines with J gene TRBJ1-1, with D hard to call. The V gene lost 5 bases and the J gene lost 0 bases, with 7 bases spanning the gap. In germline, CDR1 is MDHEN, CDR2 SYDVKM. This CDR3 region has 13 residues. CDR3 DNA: TGTGCCAGCAGTGAGCTAATGAACACTGAAGCTTTCTTT. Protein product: CASSELMNTEAFF.

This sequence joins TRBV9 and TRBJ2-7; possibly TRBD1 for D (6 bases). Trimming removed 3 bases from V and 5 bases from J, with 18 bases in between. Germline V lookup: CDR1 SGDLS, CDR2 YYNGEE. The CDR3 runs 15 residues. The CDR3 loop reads CASSATGRGIDEQYF. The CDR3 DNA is TGTGCCAGCAGCGCCACAGGGAGAGGTATTGACGAGCAGTACTTC.

As DNA, the CDR3 is TGTGCCAGCAGCCAAGGACTAGCGGGAGGGGAGACCCAGTACTTC. As protein: CASSQGLAGGETQYF. The J gene is TRBJ2-5, the V gene TRBV13; 15 bases fit TRBD2. V shed 5 bases, J shed 5 bases, and the junction held 3 bases outside the gene matches. From germline, CDR1 is PRHDT and CDR2 FYEKMQ (reference sequence). The CDR3 totals 15 residues.

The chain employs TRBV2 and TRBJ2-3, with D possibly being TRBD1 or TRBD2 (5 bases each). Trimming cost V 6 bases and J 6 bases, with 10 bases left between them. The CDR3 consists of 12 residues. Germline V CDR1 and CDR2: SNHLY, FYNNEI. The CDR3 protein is CASRRDRDTQYF. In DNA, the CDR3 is TGTGCCAGCAGGAGGGACCGTGATACGCAGTATTTT.

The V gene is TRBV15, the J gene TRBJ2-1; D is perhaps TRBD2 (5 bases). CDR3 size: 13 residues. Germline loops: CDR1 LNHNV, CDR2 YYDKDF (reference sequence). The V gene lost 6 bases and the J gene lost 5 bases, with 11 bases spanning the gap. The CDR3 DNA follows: TGTGCCACCAGTTCCAGGAGGAACAATGAGCAGTTCTTC. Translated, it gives CATSSRRNNEQFF.

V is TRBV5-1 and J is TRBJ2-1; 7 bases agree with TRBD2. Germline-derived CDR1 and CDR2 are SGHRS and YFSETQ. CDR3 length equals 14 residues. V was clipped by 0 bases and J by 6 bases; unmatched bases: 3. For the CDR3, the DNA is TGCGCCAGCAGCTTGGGACTAGCCGCCAATGAGCAGTTCTTC. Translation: CASSLGLAANEQFF.

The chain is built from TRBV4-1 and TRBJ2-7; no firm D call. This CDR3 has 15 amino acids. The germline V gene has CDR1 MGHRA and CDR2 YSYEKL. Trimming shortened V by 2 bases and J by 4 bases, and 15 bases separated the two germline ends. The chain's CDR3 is CASSQKSGGSYEQYF. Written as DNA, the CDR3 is TGCGCCAGCAGCCAAAAATCTGGTGGCTCTTACGAGCAGTACTTC.

As DNA, the CDR3 is TGTGCCAGCAGCTCAGACAGGGGAGCTTTCTTT. It is translated as CASSSDRGAFF. The chain uses TRBV11-2 and TRBJ1-1; TRBD1 agrees at 8 bases. From germline, CDR1 is SGHAT and CDR2 FQNNGV. V dropped 4 bases and J dropped 10; count of bases not matched to a gene: 2. The CDR3 loop spans 11 amino acids.

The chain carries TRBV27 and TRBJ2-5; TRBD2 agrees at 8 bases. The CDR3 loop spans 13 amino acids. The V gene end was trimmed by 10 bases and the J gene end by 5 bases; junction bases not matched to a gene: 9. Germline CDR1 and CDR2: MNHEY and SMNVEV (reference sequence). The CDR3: CATRLAKGETQYF. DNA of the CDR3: TGTGCCACCAGACTAGCGAAGGGGGAGACCCAGTACTTC.

DNA for the CDR3: TGTGCCAGCAGCTCTCGACAGGGATGGAGCACCGGGGAGCTGTTTTTT. Amino acids: CASSSRQGWSTGELFF. The V and J genes are TRBV11-3 and TRBJ2-2; 7 nucleotides align to TRBD1. Trimming took 4 bases from V and 4 from J; bases not matched to a gene: 9. This CDR3 region has 16 residues. Germline CDR1 reads SGHNT; CDR2 reads YENEEA.